The 20 T cell receptor beta chains below all came from one sample that was sequenced in a study of blood T cell repertoires in COVID-19. This table comes from immunoSEQ multiplex PCR, and its TCRdb copy is limited to in-frame clones, with some not included. Counted here are roughly 190,000 clones, around 90% occurring once; the ten biggest clones make up 2% to 2.5%. Sequences were obtained from PBMCs or T cells enriched from blood (not recorded which). The receptors shown here come from a woman aged 25 to 45 who had recovered from COVID-19.

J is TRBJ2-5 and V is TRBV12-3 or TRBV12-4; a weak D match, TRBD2 (6 bases). The CDR3 is 13 residues long. The V end was cut by 6 bases, the J end by 5 bases, with 13 bases between. The CDR3, as DNA: TGTGCCAGCAGAAGACTAGTAGCTGAGACCCAGTACTTC. It codes for CASRRLVAETQYF.

V is TRBV11-1 and J is TRBJ2-1; D uncertain. This CDR3 contains 16 residues. Looked up from germline, CDR1 is SGHAT and CDR2 is FQDESV (reference sequence). The V end lost 4 bases, the J end lost 3 bases, and 16 bases lay between the germline ends. CDR3 sequence (DNA): TGTGCCAGCAGCTCCCGGGTAGCTGTGCGCTACAATGAGCAGTTCTTC. Translated, it gives CASSSRVAVRYNEQFF.

The V call is TRBV9, the J call TRBJ2-7, with TRBD2 matching 10 bases. This CDR3 is 14 amino acids long. Germline V gives CDR1 SGDLS, CDR2 YYNGEE. The V and J ends lost 1 base and 6 bases, in that order; junction bases with no gene match: 4. The CDR3 spells CASSVTGTSAEQYF. The CDR3 DNA sequence: TGTGCCAGCAGCGTAACCGGGACTAGCGCCGAGCAGTACTTC.

V and J are TRBV9 and TRBJ1-1; TRBD1 is a possible D gene (6 bases). CDR1 is SGDLS, CDR2 YYNGEE, per germline. The CDR3 has 14 residues. V was pared by 0 bases and J by 7 bases, with 13 bases between. CDR3: CASSVGPGQSEAFF. CDR3 nucleotide sequence: TGTGCCAGCAGCGTAGGTCCCGGACAGAGTGAAGCTTTCTTT. The whole variable domain, remainder taken from reference TRBV9 and TRBJ1-1, is DSGVTQTPKHLITATGQRVTLRCSPRSGDLSVYWYQQSLDQGLQFLIQYYNGEERAKGNILERFSAQQFPDLHSELNLSSLELGDSALYFCASSVGPGQSEAFFGQGTRLTVV.

This sequence joins TRBV3-1 (or the pseudogene TRBV3-2) and TRBJ2-1; 14 nucleotides agree with TRBD2. Germline CDR1 LGHDT, CDR2 YNNKEL (reference sequence). This CDR3 contains 16 residues. The V and J ends lost 1 base and 4 bases, in that order; junction bases with no gene match: 0. The CDR3 region has the DNA TGTGCCAGCAGCCAAGGGACTAGCGGGGGGTACAATGAGCAGTTCTTC. Its protein is CASSQGTSGGYNEQFF.

This clone has more than one count but fewer than ten. The chain couples TRBV10-3 to TRBJ2-7; 10 bases line up with TRBD2. There are 16 residues in the CDR3. Germline V gene data show CDR1 as ENHRY and CDR2 as SYGVKD. J gave up 0 bases and V 7 bases, and 9 bases lay outside the gene matches. The CDR3 region has the DNA TGTGCCATCACCGACCCGGGACTAGCGCGCTCCTACGAGCAGTACTTC. It encodes CAITDPGLARSYEQYF.

The genes are TRBV2 and TRBJ1-2; D gene uncertain. V lost 9 bases, J lost 4 bases, and 9 bases lay in between. The CDR3 sequence is 11 residues long. The germline CDR1 and CDR2 sequences are SNHLY and FYNNEI. CDR3 sequence reads: CASNNGYGYTF. CDR3 coding DNA: TGTGCCAGTAATAACGGCTATGGCTACACCTTC.

The chain links TRBV30 to TRBJ2-2; 8 nucleotides line up with TRBD2. V gave up 5 bases and J gave up 0 bases; unmatched junction bases: 2. There are 14 residues in the CDR3. Germline V lookup: CDR1 GTSNPN, CDR2 SVGIG (reference sequence). The CDR3 sequence: CAWGGGPNTGELFF. CDR3 coding DNA: TGTGCCTGGGGCGGGGGGCCGAACACCGGGGAGCTGTTTTTT.

The CDR3 nucleotides read TGTGCCAGCAGCCCCGAGGTAGCGGGAGTAACCTACGAGCAGTACTTC. It encodes CASSPEVAGVTYEQYF. The chain has TRBV5-4 and TRBJ2-7; TRBD2 matches 9 bases. CDR1 SGHNT and CDR2 YYREEE come from the germline V gene (reference sequence). V was pared by 4 bases and J by 2 bases, with 10 bases of the junction left unmatched. CDR3 length: 16 residues. The whole variable domain, remainder taken from reference TRBV5-4 and TRBJ2-7, is ETGVTQSPTHLIKTRGQQVTLRCSSQSGHNTVSWYQQALGQGPQFIFQYYREEENGRGNFPPRFSGLQFPNYSSELNVNALELDDSALYLCASSPEVAGVTYEQYFGPGTRLTVT.

A single count supports this clone. The gene calls are TRBV7-7 and TRBJ2-5; 10 bases line up with TRBD1. CDR3 length: 15 amino acids. Trimming cost V 8 bases and J 4 bases; bases outside gene matches: 10. Germline V lookup: CDR1 SSHAT, CDR2 FNYEAQ (reference sequence). The CDR3 is CASAPNRDRGETQYF. Here the CDR3 DNA reads TGTGCCAGCGCCCCTAACCGGGACAGGGGAGAGACCCAGTACTTC.

The V gene is TRBV7-9, the J gene TRBJ1-5, with D possibly TRBD1 on 6 matching bases. CDR3 length equals 13 residues. Deletions cut 5 bases from V and 6 bases from J, with 11 bases between. The germline gives CDR1 SEHNR, CDR2 FQNEAQ (reference sequence). The CDR3 bases are TGTGCCAGCAGCCTACAGGGTGCTCAGCCCCAGCATTTT. This translates into CASSLQGAQPQHF.

The chain has TRBV3-1 (or the pseudogene TRBV3-2) and TRBJ1-6; tentatively, D is TRBD1 (5 bases). CDR1 LGHDT and CDR2 YNNKEL come from the germline V gene (reference sequence). The V end lost 2 bases, the J end lost 7 bases, and 12 bases lay between the germline ends. This CDR3 spans 15 amino acids. The CDR3 DNA is TGTGCCAGCAGCCAAAATAGGGGATTCAATTCACCCCTCCACTTT. This codes for CASSQNRGFNSPLHF.

The V gene is TRBV9, the J gene TRBJ1-1; 8 bases are shared with TRBD1. This CDR3 has 16 amino acids. The junction had 10 bases not matched to a gene; V was cut back by 4 bases and J by 2 bases. Germline V gene lookup returns CDR1 SGDLS and CDR2 YYNGEE. CDR3 bases: TGTGCCAGCAGCTTCGACCTCGGGACAGGTAACACTGAAGCTTTCTTT. Translated: CASSFDLGTGNTEAFF.

The chain couples TRBV11-3 to TRBJ2-1; 11 nucleotides align to TRBD2. Germline loops: CDR1 SGHNT, CDR2 YENEEA. Unmatched junction bases numbered 11, after V lost 5 bases and J lost 5 bases. The CDR3 is 17 amino acids. CDR3 loop: CASSKGLAVGLNNEQFF. The CDR3 coding sequence is TGTGCCAGCAGCAAGGGACTAGCGGTAGGTTTGAACAATGAGCAGTTCTTC.

The V call is TRBV19, the J call TRBJ2-1; 11 positions agree with TRBD2. This CDR3 comprises 15 residues. The J segment lost 6 bases and the V segment lost 5 bases, leaving 6 bases of the junction unmatched. Looked up from germline, CDR1 is LNHDA and CDR2 is SQIVND (reference sequence). The CDR3 loop is CASSATSGSLNEQFF. CDR3 nucleotide sequence: TGTGCCAGTAGTGCCACTAGCGGGAGCCTCAATGAGCAGTTCTTC.

The V and J genes are TRBV29-1 and TRBJ2-7; 10 nucleotides agree with TRBD2. The CDR3 runs 14 residues. V lost 4 bases to trimming and J lost 3 bases; unmatched junction nucleotides: 6. CDR1 is SQVTM and CDR2 is ANQGSEA in the germline V gene. CDR3 loop: CSVGLAGSFYEQYF. The CDR3 DNA follows: TGCAGCGTTGGACTAGCGGGTTCCTTCTACGAGCAGTACTTC.

This clone was observed a single time. The chain couples TRBV2 to TRBJ1-6, with TRBD1 matching over 10 bases. Trimming removed 3 bases from V and 9 bases from J; junction bases left unmatched: 2. The CDR3 runs to 14 residues. Germline V gene data show CDR1 as SNHLY and CDR2 as FYNNEI. CDR3 amino acids: CASSEGTGVSPLHF. CDR3 DNA: TGTGCCAGCAGTGAGGGGACAGGGGTTTCACCCCTCCACTTT.

The chain is built from TRBV7-2 and TRBJ1-4; tentative D call: TRBD1 (6 bases). Trimming took 5 bases from V and 7 from J, leaving 20 bases between them. Germline values: CDR1 SGHTA, CDR2 FQGNSA. The CDR3 spans 16 residues. The CDR3 coding sequence is TGTGCCAGCAGCAAAAAACAGGGTTTCGAAAGTGAAAAACTGTTTTTT. This encodes CASSKKQGFESEKLFF.

The chain employs TRBV6-2 or TRBV6-3 and TRBJ2-7; the D gene is possibly TRBD2 (6 bases). This CDR3 is 13 amino acids long. CDR1 MNHEY and CDR2 SVGEGT come from the germline V gene. Trimming left V 6 bases short and J 0 bases short, with 9 bases between. The CDR3 region has the DNA TGTGCCAGCAGCCCACTAGCCTCCTACGAGCAGTACTTC. Its protein product is CASSPLASYEQYF.

The rearrangement joins TRBV7-8 to TRBJ2-1; D is perhaps TRBD2 (6 bases). Looked up from germline, CDR1 is SGHVS and CDR2 is FQNEAQ. V was trimmed by 4 bases and J by 2 bases, leaving 12 bases between them. There are 15 residues in the CDR3. CDR3 sequence (DNA): TGTGCCAGCAGCTGGGAGGTGGGAGCCTACAATGAGCAGTTCTTC. Amino acids: CASSWEVGAYNEQFF.